This T cell receptor (beta chain) comes out of a study of cytomegalovirus exposure and HLA in healthy donors. Study-wide results and limits: In a later analysis, a missense DCLRE1C variant was linked to TCR beta V- and J-gene trimming.

In the PCR, 60 Vbeta and 13 Jbeta primers were used. Assay: immunoSEQ multiplex PCR; the TCRdb copy retains only in-frame clones and omits some. This sample has 100,000 to 150,000 clones, with over 70% found just once. On this clone itself: What it binds is unknown.

The donors, nominally healthy at sampling, likely had unrecorded immune exposures. The CDR3 contains 15 residues. The V end was cut by 5 bases, the J end by 0 bases, with 14 bases between. Germline V lookup: CDR1 SSHAT, CDR2 FNYEAQ (reference sequence). The TCR originated in a man aged 40-49 years in good health and CMV-seropositive. Sequenced: PBMCs. V gene TRBV7-7 combines with J gene TRBJ2-7, with D maybe TRBD2 (5 bases). CDR3 loop: CASSRGPGPSYEQYF. CDR3 bases: TGTGCCAGCAGCCGAGGGCCCGGTCCCTCCTACGAGCAGTACTTC.